This entry lists 19 T cell receptor beta chains sequenced from one sample in a study of siplizumab effects on memory and regulatory T cells. Using immunoSEQ multiplex PCR, the repertoire was profiled, and TCRdb retains in-frame clones only, with some absent. The table lists 50,000 to 75,000 clones, about 80% of them singletons. The sequenced material came from memory CD4+ T cells sorted from blood. The receptor source for this set is a human donor in good health.

The chain is built from TRBV6-6 and TRBJ1-2, with D perhaps TRBD1 (6 bases). Trimming took 6 bases from V and 8 from J, leaving 19 bases between them. The CDR3 is 14 amino acids. Germline V gene data show CDR1 as MNHNY and CDR2 as SVGAGI (reference sequence). The CDR3 DNA sequence: TGTGCCAGCAGGCCCCGGGGGCCTCAATTGGGCTACACCTTC. It encodes CASRPRGPQLGYTF.

The chain recombines TRBV10-3 with TRBJ2-5, with 9 bases fitting TRBD2. CDR1 is ENHRY, CDR2 SYGVKD, per germline. Trimming at V came to 3 bases and at J to 2 bases, leaving 7 bases not matched to a gene. This CDR3 is built from 16 residues. The CDR3 is CAISDFSGGGQETQYF. The CDR3 region has the DNA TGTGCCATCAGTGATTTTAGCGGGGGCGGACAAGAGACCCAGTACTTC.

The chain recombines TRBV2 with TRBJ1-1, with no clear D. The V gene lost 7 bases and the J gene lost 1 base, with 10 bases spanning the gap. CDR1 and CDR2 (germline): SNHLY, FYNNEI. This CDR3 region has 13 residues. Here the CDR3 DNA reads TGTGCCAGCATCTTAGAGGGGAACACTGAAGCTTTCTTT. Translation gives CASILEGNTEAFF. The variable domain in full, with the rest retrieved from reference TRBV2 and TRBJ1-1, is EPEVTQTPSHQVTQMGQEVILRCVPISNHLYFYWYRQILGQKVEFLVSFYNNEISEKSEIFDDQFSVERPDGSNFTLKIRSTKLEDSAMYFCASILEGNTEAFFGQGTRLTVV.

The rearrangement links TRBV5-1 to TRBJ1-5; TRBD1 aligns across 9 bases. Unmatched junction bases numbered 5, after V lost 0 bases and J lost 4 bases. CDR1 and CDR2 from the germline V gene are SGHRS and YFSETQ. The CDR3 is made up of 16 amino acids. CDR3 in amino acids: CASSLDGGQGNQPQHF. CDR3 DNA sequence: TGCGCCAGCAGCTTGGATGGGGGACAGGGTAATCAGCCCCAGCATTTT.

The V gene is TRBV15, the J gene TRBJ2-5; D is tentatively TRBD1 or TRBD2 (6 bases each). Germline V gene data show CDR1 as LNHNV and CDR2 as YYDKDF (reference sequence). The length of the CDR3 is 16 residues. V lost 5 bases, J lost 0 bases, and 16 bases lay in between. The CDR3 region has the DNA TGTGCCACCAGCGGCCTTGGGGGGCGGCACCAAGAGACCCAGTACTTC. Translation gives CATSGLGGRHQETQYF.

For the CDR3, the DNA is TGCAGTGCTGACAGAGGCGGCTACACCTTC. It encodes CSADRGGYTF. The rearrangement links TRBV20-1 to TRBJ1-2; possible D gene TRBD1, 5 bases. V lost 5 bases, J lost 8 bases, and 9 bases lay in between. Germline V gene lookup returns CDR1 DFQATT and CDR2 SNEGSKA (reference sequence). CDR3 length: 10 residues.

J is TRBJ2-3 and V is TRBV19; possibly TRBD1 for D (6 bases). V lost 6 bases and J 0 bases, leaving 10 bases between the germline ends. Looked up from germline, CDR1 is LNHDA and CDR2 is SQIVND (reference sequence). The CDR3 has 14 amino acids. This chain's CDR3 is CASSRTASTDTQYF. In DNA form, the CDR3 reads TGTGCCAGTAGCCGGACAGCTAGCACAGATACGCAGTATTTT.

The V call is TRBV6-5, the J call TRBJ1-1; D is ambiguous. CDR3 length: 14 amino acids. CDR1 and CDR2 (germline): MNHEY, SVGAGI. The V and J ends lost 6 bases and 10 bases respectively, with 21 bases between them. The CDR3 spells CASRPPRPPAPAFF. Written as DNA, the CDR3 is TGTGCCAGCAGGCCCCCCCGGCCCCCGGCCCCAGCTTTCTTT.

The chain recombines TRBV7-2 with TRBJ1-1; no clear D gene. Trimming took off 5 bases at V and 5 bases at J, with 9 bases between the two ends. Germline V gene data show CDR1 as SGHTA and CDR2 as FQGNSA. This CDR3 is built from 12 residues. As DNA, the CDR3 is TGTGCCAGCAGCGCAGGACGGACTGAAGCTTTCTTT. It encodes CASSAGRTEAFF.

The chain couples TRBV7-9 to TRBJ2-5; D not certain. The CDR3 is 11 amino acids. V lost 1 base to trimming and J lost 6 bases, with 3 bases between them. Per the germline V gene, CDR1 is SEHNR and CDR2 is FQNEAQ (reference sequence). The CDR3, as DNA: TGTGCCAGCAGCTTAGGGCAGACCCAGTACTTC. Translation: CASSLGQTQYF.

For the CDR3, the DNA is TGTGCCAGCAGCTCGGCAGGGTCTGAGCAGTACTTC. It translates to CASSSAGSEQYF. V gene TRBV6-5 combines with J gene TRBJ2-7, with a tentative D call TRBD1 (5 bases). Germline CDR1 MNHEY, CDR2 SVGAGI. CDR3 length equals 12 residues. Trimming took off 6 bases at V and 7 bases at J, with 13 bases between the two ends.

The chain recombines TRBV19 with TRBJ1-2, with D perhaps TRBD1 (5 bases). Germline loops: CDR1 LNHDA, CDR2 SQIVND (reference sequence). V lost 0 bases, J lost 5 bases, and 10 bases lay in between. This CDR3 contains 14 residues. The CDR3 loop is CASSIDEQAYGYTF. For the CDR3, the DNA is TGTGCCAGTAGTATAGATGAACAGGCTTATGGCTACACCTTC. Complete variable domain (other parts from reference TRBV19 and TRBJ1-2): DGGITQSPKYLFRKEGQNVTLSCEQNLNHDAMYWYRQDPGQGLRLIYYSQIVNDFQKGDIAEGYSVSREKKESFPLTVTSAQKNPTAFYLCASSIDEQAYGYTFGSGTRLTVV.

This sequence joins TRBV5-4 and TRBJ1-3; possible D gene TRBD1, 6 bases. CDR3 size: 16 residues. The V end lost 1 base, the J end lost 4 bases, and 15 bases lay between the germline ends. CDR1 and CDR2 (germline): SGHNT, YYREEE (reference sequence). CDR3 in amino acids: CASSLPAGGRGNTIYF. The CDR3 DNA reads as TGTGCCAGCAGCTTGCCGGCGGGGGGGCGAGGAAACACCATATATTTT.

The rearrangement links TRBV27 to TRBJ1-5, with D uncertain. Germline loops: CDR1 MNHEY, CDR2 SMNVEV (reference sequence). The CDR3 length is 15 residues. Trimming stripped 0 bases from V and 0 bases from J, with 6 bases between. This chain's CDR3 is CASSLSSDSNQPQHF. The CDR3 DNA reads as TGTGCCAGCAGTTTATCGAGCGATAGCAATCAGCCCCAGCATTTT.

The V call is TRBV6-5, the J call TRBJ1-2; D remains unclear. Germline loops: CDR1 MNHEY, CDR2 SVGAGI. Between the trimmed V and J ends, which lost 6 bases and 6 bases, there was a span of 17 bases. The CDR3 spans 14 residues. CDR3 protein: CASRKGFVSDGYTF. Here the CDR3 DNA reads TGTGCCAGCAGGAAGGGTTTTGTTTCGGATGGCTACACCTTC.

The chain couples TRBV27 to TRBJ1-1, with D perhaps matching TRBD1 (5 bases). This CDR3 is 13 amino acids long. V lost 3 bases and J lost 2, with 7 bases in between. Germline V gene lookup returns CDR1 MNHEY and CDR2 SMNVEV (reference sequence). CDR3 sequence reads: CASSFDRNTEAFF. In DNA, the CDR3 is TGTGCCAGCAGTTTTGACAGAAACACTGAAGCTTTCTTT.

V usage is TRBV19 and J usage is TRBJ2-7; D uncertain. Trimming pared 5 bases from V and 4 bases from J, leaving 6 bases between. CDR3 length: 11 residues. CDR1 is LNHDA, CDR2 SQIVND, per germline (reference sequence). CDR3 nucleotides: TGTGCCAGTAGTGGCTATTACGAGCAGTACTTC. This sequence encodes CASSGYYEQYF.

The chain recombines TRBV4-3 with TRBJ2-3, with 10 bases that match TRBD1. CDR3 length: 16 amino acids. The germline CDR1 and CDR2 sequences are LGHNA and YSLEER. After removal of 2 bases from V and 6 bases from J, the junction contained 8 bases not matched to a gene. The CDR3 loop reads CASSQNTPGQGDTQYF. Here the CDR3 DNA reads TGCGCCAGCAGCCAAAATACACCGGGACAGGGGGATACGCAGTATTTT.

This chain links TRBV6-6 with TRBJ1-5; D remains ambiguous. Trimming removed 4 bases from V and 1 base from J, with 5 bases in between. The length of the CDR3 is 13 residues. CDR1 MNHNY and CDR2 SVGAGI come from the germline V gene (reference sequence). The CDR3 bases are TGTGCCAGCAGTTTTGGGAGCAATCAGCCCCAGCATTTT. Protein: CASSFGSNQPQHF.